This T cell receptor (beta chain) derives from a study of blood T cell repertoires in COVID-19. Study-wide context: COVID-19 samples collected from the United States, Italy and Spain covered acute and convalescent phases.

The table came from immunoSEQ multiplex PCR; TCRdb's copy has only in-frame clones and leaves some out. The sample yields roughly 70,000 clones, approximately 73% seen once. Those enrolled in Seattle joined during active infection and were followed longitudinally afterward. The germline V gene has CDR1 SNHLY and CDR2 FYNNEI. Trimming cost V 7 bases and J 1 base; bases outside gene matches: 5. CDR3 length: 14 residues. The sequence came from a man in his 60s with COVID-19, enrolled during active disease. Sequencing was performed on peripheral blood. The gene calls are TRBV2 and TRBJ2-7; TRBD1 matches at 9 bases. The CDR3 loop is CASTSGTGSYEQYF. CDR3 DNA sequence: TGTGCCAGCACTTCCGGGACAGGGTCCTACGAGCAGTACTTC.